What follows are 20 T cell receptor beta chains derived from one specimen sequenced in a study of blood T cells in healthy people across ages. Next came a second PCR, run for roughly 6 to 11 cycles, which used a sample-barcoded 5' primer along with a J-beta primer mix. From the 5' RACE reads, TCRdb called clonotypes with MiXCR, one entry per CDR3 protein. The sample lists 780,000 or so distinct CDR3 sequences; 50% to 65% were seen once. The sample was blood. The receptors originated from an elderly man in good health.

The DNA of the CDR3 is TGTGCCAGCAGGTTTAGGGACCAAGAGACCCAGTACTTC. This translates into CASRFRDQETQYF. The rearrangement joins TRBV11-2 to TRBJ2-5; D ambiguous. The CDR3 runs 13 residues. V lost 6 bases, J lost 0 bases, and 8 bases lay in between. Germline CDR1 reads SGHAT; CDR2 reads FQNNGV.

CDR3 in amino acids: CSARVSNFGETQYF. The CDR3 DNA sequence: TGCAGTGCTAGGGTTTCCAATTTCGGAGAGACCCAGTACTTC. The V call is TRBV20-1, the J call TRBJ2-5, with D unclear. V was pared by 3 bases and J by 4 bases, with 15 bases between. Germline CDR1 and CDR2: DFQATT and SNEGSKA (reference sequence). The CDR3 consists of 14 residues.

This chain links TRBV6-5 with TRBJ2-1; D is undetermined. The ends were cut back, 5 bases at V and 6 bases at J, with 14 bases in the middle. The CDR3 is made up of 14 amino acids. CDR1 and CDR2 from the germline V gene are MNHEY and SVGAGI. The CDR3 here is CASSPPGGTNEQFF. The CDR3, as DNA: TGTGCCAGCAGTCCCCCGGGTGGTACCAATGAGCAGTTCTTC.

The chain employs TRBV20-1 and TRBJ2-1; 14 bases align to TRBD2. The CDR3 runs 15 residues. Losses at the gene ends were 5 bases for V and 10 bases for J; bases not matched to a gene: 10. Looked up from germline, CDR1 is DFQATT and CDR2 is SNEGSKA (reference sequence). CDR3 nucleotide sequence: TGCAGTGCTGGGACTAGCGGGAGCGTTATCGGGGAGCAGTTCTTC. Its protein is CSAGTSGSVIGEQFF.

The genes are TRBV27 and TRBJ2-3, with a possible D match to TRBD1 (5 bases). Trimming removed 4 bases from V and 5 bases from J, with 19 bases in between. The length of the CDR3 is 16 residues. Germline V gene data show CDR1 as MNHEY and CDR2 as SMNVEV (reference sequence). CDR3 loop: CASSSGHAQRVDTQYF. The CDR3 nucleotides are TGTGCCAGCAGTTCCGGACATGCCCAACGAGTAGATACGCAGTATTTT.

V is TRBV7-9 and J is TRBJ2-1, with D tentatively TRBD2 (5 bases). The ends were cut back, 4 bases at V and 9 bases at J, with 19 bases in the middle. This CDR3 is built from 15 residues. CDR1 is SEHNR, CDR2 FQNEAQ, per germline (reference sequence). In DNA form, the CDR3 reads TGTGCCAGCAGCTCCTCCATCGGACTGGACTTTGAGCAGTTCTTC. This gives the protein CASSSSIGLDFEQFF.

This chain uses TRBV12-3 or TRBV12-4 with TRBJ2-3, with unresolved D. Deletions cut 5 bases from V and 2 bases from J, with 11 bases between. This CDR3 spans 14 amino acids. CDR3: CASSVISATDTQYF. The DNA of the CDR3 is TGTGCCAGCAGTGTTATCTCGGCCACAGATACGCAGTATTTT.

The rearrangement joins TRBV3-1 to TRBJ2-1, with a tentative D call TRBD1 (5 bases). CDR1 and CDR2 (germline): LGHDT, YNNKEL (reference sequence). Trimming took 0 bases from V and 6 from J, leaving 9 bases between them. The CDR3 is 14 residues long. CDR3 nucleotides: TGTGCCAGCAGCCAAGATGAAAGGGGCAATGAGCAGTTCTTC. Its translation is CASSQDERGNEQFF.

J is TRBJ2-3 and V is TRBV7-3, with 7 bases fitting TRBD1. The V segment lost 4 bases and the J segment 1 base; nucleotides outside the gene matches: 5. The CDR3 runs to 15 residues. Looked up from germline, CDR1 is SGHTA and CDR2 is FQGTGA. The CDR3 spells CASSSARGRTDTQYF. The DNA for the CDR3 is TGTGCCAGCAGCTCCGCAAGGGGGCGCACAGATACGCAGTATTTT. The variable domain in full, with the rest retrieved from reference TRBV7-3 and TRBJ2-3, is GAGVSQTPSNKVTEKGKYVELRCDPISGHTALYWYRQSLGQGPEFLIYFQGTGAADDSGLPNDRFFAVRPEGSVSTLKIQRTERGDSAVYLCASSSARGRTDTQYFGPGTRLTVL.

J is TRBJ2-4 and V is TRBV27; 12 positions agree with TRBD2. The DNA matches TRBJ2-7 better at its end, which makes the J call doubtful. The germline gives CDR1 MNHEY, CDR2 SMNVEV (reference sequence). This CDR3 region has 20 residues. Written as DNA, the CDR3 is TGTGCCAGCAGCCCTAAGGGGGGGTCTAGCGGGAGGGCCTCTATCGACGAGCAGTACTTC. This codes for CASSPKGGSSGRASIDEQYF.

The chain combines TRBV10-2 with TRBJ1-5; unclear D gene. This CDR3 spans 14 amino acids. CDR1 is WSHSY, CDR2 SAAADI, per germline. V shed 2 bases and J shed 6 bases, with 11 bases lying between them. The CDR3 here is CASSEASPGQPQHF. In nucleotides, the CDR3 is TGCGCCAGCAGTGAGGCGAGCCCCGGTCAGCCCCAGCATTTT.

This sequence joins TRBV5-1 and TRBJ2-1; 8 nucleotides agree with TRBD1. Germline assignment: CDR1 SGHRS and CDR2 YFSETQ. The CDR3 totals 15 residues. V lost 5 bases and J lost 8; bases outside the gene matches: 12. CDR3 amino acids: CASSLPGQVIYEQFF. CDR3 in DNA: TGCGCCAGCAGTTTACCGGGACAGGTAATCTATGAGCAGTTCTTC. Filled out from reference TRBV5-1 and TRBJ2-1, the complete variable domain reads KAGVTQTPRYLIKTRGQQVTLSCSPISGHRSVSWYQQTPGQGLQFLFEYFSETQRNKGNFPGRFSGRQFSNSRSEMNVSTLELGDSALYLCASSLPGQVIYEQFFGPGTRLTVL.

The chain links TRBV7-2 to TRBJ2-3; the match to TRBD2 covers 8 bases. Germline trimming cut 4 bases from V and 2 bases from J; bases unmatched to any gene: 8. Looked up from germline, CDR1 is SGHTA and CDR2 is FQGNSA. The CDR3 is 16 residues long. The CDR3 coding sequence is TGTGCCAGCAGCTCGACTAGCGTGGCCCACACAGATACGCAGTATTTT. This translates into CASSSTSVAHTDTQYF.

This clonotype has more than one count but fewer than ten. J is TRBJ2-4 and V is TRBV10-3; D possibly corresponds to TRBD1 (5 bases). The DNA matches TRBJ2-5 better at its end, which makes the J call doubtful. CDR3 length: 13 residues. Germline assignment: CDR1 ENHRY and CDR2 SYGVKD. CDR3 bases: TGTGCCATCAGCCAGGGCACTGGAGAGACCCAGTACTTC. Its translation: CAISQGTGETQYF.

The CDR3 DNA reads as TGTGCCAGCAGTTTGGACCCCCTTCGGCCGGGCTACGAGCAGTACTTC. Its translation: CASSLDPLRPGYEQYF. The chain recombines TRBV27 with TRBJ2-5; D is unresolved. The end of the DNA aligns better with TRBJ2-7, so the J call may be wrong. Germline CDR1 and CDR2: MNHEY and SMNVEV (reference sequence). This CDR3 spans 16 amino acids.

This clonotype was seen a few times. The chain links TRBV7-3 to TRBJ2-1; 9 bases agree with TRBD2. The CDR3 is made up of 16 amino acids. In germline, CDR1 is SGHTA, CDR2 FQGTGA. V shed 4 bases, J shed 0 bases, and the junction held 4 bases outside the gene matches. The CDR3 reads CASSSLSGSSYNEQFF. As DNA, the CDR3 is TGTGCCAGCAGCTCCCTTAGCGGGAGCTCCTACAATGAGCAGTTCTTC.

The chain employs TRBV29-1 and TRBJ2-1; D is perhaps TRBD1 (5 bases). The germline gives CDR1 SQVTM, CDR2 ANQGSEA. Trimming took off 8 bases at V and 13 bases at J, with 18 bases between the two ends. The CDR3 length is 11 residues. CDR3 DNA: TGCAGCACCCGACAGATGGAGACCCAGTTCTTC. Its translation: CSTRQMETQFF.

This chain connects TRBV29-1 to TRBJ2-2, with 13 bases that match TRBD2. Germline V gene sequence: CDR1 SQVTM, CDR2 ANQGSEA. V trimming: 7 bases; J trimming: 6 bases; junction bases outside the gene matches: 5. The CDR3 spans 14 residues. The CDR3 spells CSGTSGSIAGELFF. The CDR3 nucleotides are TGCAGCGGGACTAGCGGGAGTATAGCCGGGGAGCTGTTTTTT.

This clonotype was seen a few times. This chain uses TRBV10-3 with TRBJ2-1, with D perhaps matching TRBD2 (5 bases). This CDR3 has 13 amino acids. Germline V CDR1 and CDR2: ENHRY, SYGVKD. Trimming removed 8 bases from V and 1 base from J, with 9 bases in between. CDR3 loop: CAIGLDSYNEQFF. As DNA, the CDR3 is TGTGCCATCGGACTCGATTCCTACAATGAGCAGTTCTTC.

This clonotype was counted between two and nine times. This sequence joins TRBV7-2 and TRBJ2-7; D possibly corresponds to TRBD1 (6 bases). The CDR3 length is 15 residues. In germline, CDR1 is SGHTA, CDR2 FQGNSA. Trimming took off 1 base at V and 2 bases at J, with 12 bases between the two ends. CDR3 coding DNA: TGTGCCAGCAGCTTAGGGGCAGGGGCGACCTACGAGCAGTACTTC. Protein: CASSLGAGATYEQYF.